The rows below give T cell receptor beta chains drawn from one sample of a study of T cells in Graves' hyperthyroidism and ophthalmopathy. TCRdb re-called the multiplex PCR reads with MiXCR, one entry per CDR3 protein. The table records hundreds of thousands of distinct CDR3 sequences, roughly 14% of them present only once. The sequenced material came from blood. The receptors were gathered from a man between 18 and 35 years old with Graves' ophthalmopathy. The CDR3 runs from the conserved cysteine through the conserved F or W.

V	length	J	CDR3
TRBV7-9	13	TRBJ2-7	CASSSQGNNEQYF
TRBV10-3	14	TRBJ1-5	CAISDEFSNQPQHF
TRBV27	15	TRBJ2-1	CASASRGPHYNEQFF
TRBV5-1	17	TRBJ2-5	CASSLDGAGGLGETQYF
TRBV20-1	14	TRBJ2-7	CSAEGTGSSYEQYF
TRBV12-3/TRBV12-4	12	TRBJ1-1	CASRDMSPEAFF
TRBV18	14	TRBJ1-1	CASSPPGSSSEAFF
TRBV3-1	15	TRBJ1-4	CASSHRDRGREKLFF
TRBV5-1	16	TRBJ2-2	CASSSSGRANTGELFF
TRBV5-1	12	TRBJ2-1	CASSFQADEQFF
TRBV7-9	14	TRBJ1-2	CASVNGGSNYGYTF
TRBV4-1	16	TRBJ1-4	CASSHQEWLTGEKLFF
TRBV15	17	TRBJ2-5	CATSRGVDSQGQETQYF
TRBV27	14	TRBJ2-5	CASSPPGPGETQYF
TRBV24-1	12	TRBJ1-2	CATSDSQRGYTF
TRBV10-3	11	TRBJ1-2	CAISESGFYTF
TRBV12-3/TRBV12-4	15	TRBJ1-5	CASRPGQGTNQPQHF
TRBV6-5	15	TRBJ2-1	CASSLLGYGGSPEFF
TRBV5-1	16	TRBJ2-6	CASSLGQNSGANVLTF
TRBV2	17	TRBJ1-2	CASSENPPGPSLEGYTF
TRBV7-9	15	TRBJ2-5	CASSLESSARETQYF
TRBV12-3/TRBV12-4	15	TRBJ2-5	CASGYGTSHVGTQYF
TRBV3-1	14	TRBJ2-5	CASSPGQAQETQYF
TRBV5-1	13	TRBJ2-4	CASSLGLAGIQYF
TRBV11-1	20	TRBJ2-3	CASSLPSSGGGRGGEDTQYF
TRBV4-2	17	TRBJ2-1	CASSQDLGSGSNNEQFF
TRBV12-5	16	TRBJ2-1	CASGPPAVSSYNEQFF
TRBV12-3/TRBV12-4	14	TRBJ2-4	CASSFVDRKNIQYF
TRBV11-2	13	TRBJ1-4	CASSGTWDEKLFF
TRBV5-1	17	TRBJ1-1	CASQRDGTGEMNTEAFF
TRBV6-1	16	TRBJ2-3	CASSELRRTSTDTQYF
TRBV2	14	TRBJ2-6	CASSGRAGANVLTF
TRBV4-2	15	TRBJ2-7	CASSQEWTSVYEQYF
TRBV3-1	14	TRBJ2-1	CASSQESSYNEQFF
TRBV11-2	15	TRBJ2-5	CASNFYDLKGKTQYF
TRBV28	14	TRBJ2-7	CASSLPTGAYEQYF
TRBV5-5	14	TRBJ1-5	CASSQQGANQPQHF
TRBV5-1	16	TRBJ2-3	CASSPGLAGEADTQYF
TRBV7-9	15	TRBJ2-5	CASSLRERYQETQYF
TRBV6-2/TRBV6-3	14	TRBJ2-1	CATFPGLHYNEQFF
TRBV3-1	16	TRBJ2-5	CASSQDLAGGLETQYF